Given below is one T cell receptor beta chain in context. Its cognate antigen is unknown. V gave up 2 bases and J gave up 10 bases; unmatched junction bases: 13. This CDR3 comprises 15 residues. CDR1 MNHEY and CDR2 SVGAGI come from the germline V gene. This record belongs to a study of OX40 agonist ivuxolimab in advanced cancers. Study-level findings and limits: The average count of expanded clones was higher among CD8+ T cells than among CD4+.

TCRdb's table, derived via immunoSEQ multiplex PCR, lists solely in-frame clones and lacks some. The table records tens of thousands of clones, about 93% of them present only once. The sequenced sample was CD4+ or CD8+ T cells sorted from blood, obtained in a trial of the OX40 agonist ivuxolimab. This chain links TRBV6-5 with TRBJ1-1; 7 nucleotides line up with TRBD1. The receptor was isolated from an adult with an advanced solid tumor such as melanoma, head and neck, liver or kidney cancer. CDR3 in DNA: TGTGCCAGCAGTTACACGACACCAAGGGGGCAGGGAGCTTTCTTT. Protein sequence: CASSYTTPRGQGAFF.